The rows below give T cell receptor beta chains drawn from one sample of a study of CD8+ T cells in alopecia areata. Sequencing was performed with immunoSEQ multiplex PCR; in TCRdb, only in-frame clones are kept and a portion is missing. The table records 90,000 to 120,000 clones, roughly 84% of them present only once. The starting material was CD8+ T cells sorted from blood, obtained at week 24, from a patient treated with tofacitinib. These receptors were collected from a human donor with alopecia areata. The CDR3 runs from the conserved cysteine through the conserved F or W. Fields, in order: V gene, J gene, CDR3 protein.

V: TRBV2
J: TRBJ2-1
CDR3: CASSESGGFRNEQFF

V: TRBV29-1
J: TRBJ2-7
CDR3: CSVGQGISYEQYF

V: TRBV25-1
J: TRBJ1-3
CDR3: CASSGIGGNTIYF

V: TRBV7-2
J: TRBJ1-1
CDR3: CASSFTGGGSEAFF

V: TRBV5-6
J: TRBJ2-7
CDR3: CASSFSRASTANEGQYF

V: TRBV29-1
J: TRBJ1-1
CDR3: CSARDRGRGNTEAFF

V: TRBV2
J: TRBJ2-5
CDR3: CASSSDRGETQYF

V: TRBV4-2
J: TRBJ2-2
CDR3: CASSQLTSGPTGELFF

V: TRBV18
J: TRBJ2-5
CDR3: CASSPASPQETQYF

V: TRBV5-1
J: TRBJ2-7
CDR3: CASSPPNTGRSYEQYF

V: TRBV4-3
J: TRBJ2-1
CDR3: CASSQDRLAGGSYNEQFF

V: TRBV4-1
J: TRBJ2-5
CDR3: CASSQDGDRGFETQYF

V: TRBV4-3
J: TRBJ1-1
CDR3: CASSQEVETNTEAFF

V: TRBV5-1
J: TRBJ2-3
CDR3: CASWKGTGGVDTQYF

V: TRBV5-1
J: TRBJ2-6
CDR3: CASSLGTGFGGSSGANVLTF

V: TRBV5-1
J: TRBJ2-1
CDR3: CASSRTSGGTYEQFF

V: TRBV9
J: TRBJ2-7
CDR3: CASSVDGGQWYEQYF

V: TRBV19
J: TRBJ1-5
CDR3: CASSIGVSQPQHF

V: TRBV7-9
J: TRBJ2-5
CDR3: CASSQSGEWETQYF

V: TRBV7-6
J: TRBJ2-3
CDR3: CASSSGTALTDTQYF

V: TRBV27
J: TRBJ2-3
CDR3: CASRLAGGLTDTQYF

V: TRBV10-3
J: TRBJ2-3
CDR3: CAISESGQGTDTQYF

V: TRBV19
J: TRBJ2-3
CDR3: CASRRGTDTQYF

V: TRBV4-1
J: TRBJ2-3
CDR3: CASSQPGGAGSTDTQYF

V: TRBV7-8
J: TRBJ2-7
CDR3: CASSLKPLPIHGEQYF

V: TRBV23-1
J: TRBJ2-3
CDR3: CASSPARDRGKDTQYF